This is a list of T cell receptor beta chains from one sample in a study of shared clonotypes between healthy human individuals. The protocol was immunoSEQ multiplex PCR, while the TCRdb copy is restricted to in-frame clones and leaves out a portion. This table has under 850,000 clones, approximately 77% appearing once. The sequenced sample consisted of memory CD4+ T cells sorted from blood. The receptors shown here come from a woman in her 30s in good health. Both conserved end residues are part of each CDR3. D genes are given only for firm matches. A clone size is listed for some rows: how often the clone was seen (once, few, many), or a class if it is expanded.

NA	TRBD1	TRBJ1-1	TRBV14	TGTGCCAGCAGACTACGGACAGGCAGACAAGCTTTCTTT	CASRLRTGRQAFF
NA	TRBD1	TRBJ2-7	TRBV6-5	TGTGCCAGCAGTGGGACAGGGTCAAGCTCCTACGAGCAGTACTTC	CASSGTGSSSYEQYF
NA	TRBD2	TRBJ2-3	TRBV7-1	TGTGCCAGCAGCTCGACTAGCGGGAGGGCAGATACGCAGTATTTT	CASSSTSGRADTQYF
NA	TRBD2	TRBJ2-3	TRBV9	TGTGCCAGCAGCGTAGTTAGCGGGACAAGCGCAGATACGCAGTATTTT	CASSVVSGTSADTQYF
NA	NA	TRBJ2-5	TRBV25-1	TGTGCCAGCAGTGTTTTACTTCCCCCAGAGACCCAGTACTTC	CASSVLLPPETQYF
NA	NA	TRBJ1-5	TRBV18	TGTGCCAGCTCACGATTAGAGAATCAGCCCCAGCATTTT	CASSRLENQPQHF
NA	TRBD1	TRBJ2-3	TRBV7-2	TGTGCCAGCAGCAAAGGACAGGGGAGGACAGATACGCAGTATTTT	CASSKGQGRTDTQYF
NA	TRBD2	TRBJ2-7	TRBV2	TGTGCCAGCAGTGAGTTAGCGGGGAATCGGCAGTACTTC	CASSELAGNRQYF
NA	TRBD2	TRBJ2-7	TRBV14	TGTGCCAGCAGCCTTCTCCTACTAGCGGAAGATTACGAGCAGTACTTC	CASSLLLLAEDYEQYF
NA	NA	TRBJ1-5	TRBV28	TGTGCCAGCAGGCCCCCAGGTCCAGGTAATCAGCCCCAGCATTTT	CASRPPGPGNQPQHF
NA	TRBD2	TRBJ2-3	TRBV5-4	TGTGCCAGCAGCTTGGGAAATAGCGGGAACACAGATACGCAGTATTTT	CASSLGNSGNTDTQYF
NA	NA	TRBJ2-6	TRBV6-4	TGTGCCAGCAGTGGAGGAGGGGCCTACTCTGGGGCCAACGTCCTGACTTTC	CASSGGGAYSGANVLTF
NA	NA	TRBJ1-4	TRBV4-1	TGCGCCAGCAGCCAACCGACAGGTACTAATGAAAAACTGTTTTTT	CASSQPTGTNEKLFF
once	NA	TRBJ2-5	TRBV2	TGTGCCAGCAGTGGGGCACAAGAGACCCAGTACTTC	CASSGAQETQYF
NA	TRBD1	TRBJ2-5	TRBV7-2	TGTGCCAGCAGCTTAGAACAGGGGGCGTGGGAGACCCAGTACTTC	CASSLEQGAWETQYF
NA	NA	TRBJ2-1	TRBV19	TGTGCCAGTAGTAATTACAATGAGCAGTTCTTC	CASSNYNEQFF
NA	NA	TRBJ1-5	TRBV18	TGTGCCAGCTCACCAGGGGATCGGTACCAGCCCCAGCATTTT	CASSPGDRYQPQHF
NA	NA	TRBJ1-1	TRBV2	TGTGCCAGCAGCAACATGGCACAGGCTTTCTTT	CASSNMAQAFF
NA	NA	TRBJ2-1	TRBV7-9	TGTGCCAGCAGCCCTATAATCTCCAATGAGCAGTTCTTC	CASSPIISNEQFF
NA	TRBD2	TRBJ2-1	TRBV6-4	TGTGCCAGCAGTCTAGCGGGGGGTGGAATTCGCAATGAGCAGTTCTTC	CASSLAGGGIRNEQFF
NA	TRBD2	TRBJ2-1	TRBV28	TGTGCCAGCAGGCGGACTAGCGGGAGCTCCTACAATGAGCAGTTCTTC	CASRRTSGSSYNEQFF
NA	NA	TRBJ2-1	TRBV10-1	TGCGCCAGCAGTGAATCAGGGGACGTTCCCGAGCAGTTCTTC	CASSESGDVPEQFF
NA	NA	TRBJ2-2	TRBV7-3	TGTGCCAGCAGGACAGGTCCCAGCACCGGGGAGCTGTTTTTT	CASRTGPSTGELFF
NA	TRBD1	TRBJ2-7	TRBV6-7	TGTGCCAGCAGTCACTGGGACAGGGGCTCCTACGAGCAGTACTTC	CASSHWDRGSYEQYF
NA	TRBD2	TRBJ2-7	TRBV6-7	TGTGCCAGCAACAAACTCAGGACTAGCGGGGGGACCTACGAGCAGTACTTC	CASNKLRTSGGTYEQYF
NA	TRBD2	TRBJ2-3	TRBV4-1	TGCGCCAGCAGCCTTCAAGCGGGAGGGTACCCAGATACGCAGTATTTT	CASSLQAGGYPDTQYF
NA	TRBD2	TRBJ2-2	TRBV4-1	TGCGCCAGCAGTCCCTTAGCGGGAACCGACACCGGGGAGCTGTTTTTT	CASSPLAGTDTGELFF
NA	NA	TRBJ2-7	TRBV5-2	TGCGCCAGCAGCCGGCAGAACAGTGTCTCCTACGAGCAGTACTTC	CASSRQNSVSYEQYF
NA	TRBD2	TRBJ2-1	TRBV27	TGTGCCAGCAGTACCGGGACTAGCGGTAACAATGAGCAGTTCTTC	CASSTGTSGNNEQFF
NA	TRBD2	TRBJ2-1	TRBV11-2	TGTGCCAGCAGCCACAACGTCGGGGGGAGTTCCTACAATGAGCAGTTCTTC	CASSHNVGGSSYNEQFF
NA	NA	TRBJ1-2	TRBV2	TGTGCCAGCAGTGAGCGGGGTTCTAACTATGGCTACACCTTC	CASSERGSNYGYTF
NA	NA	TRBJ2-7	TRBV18	TGTGCCAGCTCAGTCACTAGCAGCTACGAGCAGTACTTC	CASSVTSSYEQYF
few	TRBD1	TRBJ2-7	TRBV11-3	TGTGCCAGCAGCCCCGACGTCGGGGACAGGGGAGCCCGGGTGGGCTACGAGCAGTACTTC	CASSPDVGDRGARVGYEQYF
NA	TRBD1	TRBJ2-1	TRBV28	TGTGCCAGCAGTTTGTCGCCGGGACAGCCATACAATGAGCAGTTCTTC	CASSLSPGQPYNEQFF
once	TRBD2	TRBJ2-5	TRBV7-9	TGTGCCAGCAGCTTAGCGGGGGGAGGGCCTCGGTTTGGAGAGACCCAGTACTTC	CASSLAGGGPRFGETQYF